This record looks at one T cell receptor beta chain sequence and its context. The data belong to a study of T cell clones after liver transplantation. Study background: Post-transplant blood was tracked for graft-donor-reactive T cell clones identified in a pre-transplant mixed lymphocyte reaction. Third-party-reactive TCRbeta sequences from pre-transplant mixed lymphocyte reactions served as antigen-independent comparators.

The CDR3 is 15 amino acids. Per the germline V gene, CDR1 is MNHEY and CDR2 is SVGAGI. V lost 2 bases to trimming and J lost 3 bases, with 13 bases between them. Profiling relied on immunoSEQ multiplex PCR, and the TCRdb table lists in-frame clones only, not all of them. The table records 68,000 or so clones, over 90% of them present only once. Thawed unstimulated PBMCs were FACS-sorted by CD3, CD4 and CD8 into two populations. This rearrangement joins TRBV6-5 to TRBJ1-1; D is perhaps TRBD1 (5 bases). This receptor was obtained from a human patient who received a liver transplant. A subset of T cells may come from the graft donor. The material sequenced was CD4+ T cells from blood, taken approximately 26 months after liver transplant. The DNA of the CDR3 is TGTGCCAGCAGTTACGGTCTGGTGGGGGACACTGAAGCTTTCTTT. Translation gives CASSYGLVGDTEAFF.